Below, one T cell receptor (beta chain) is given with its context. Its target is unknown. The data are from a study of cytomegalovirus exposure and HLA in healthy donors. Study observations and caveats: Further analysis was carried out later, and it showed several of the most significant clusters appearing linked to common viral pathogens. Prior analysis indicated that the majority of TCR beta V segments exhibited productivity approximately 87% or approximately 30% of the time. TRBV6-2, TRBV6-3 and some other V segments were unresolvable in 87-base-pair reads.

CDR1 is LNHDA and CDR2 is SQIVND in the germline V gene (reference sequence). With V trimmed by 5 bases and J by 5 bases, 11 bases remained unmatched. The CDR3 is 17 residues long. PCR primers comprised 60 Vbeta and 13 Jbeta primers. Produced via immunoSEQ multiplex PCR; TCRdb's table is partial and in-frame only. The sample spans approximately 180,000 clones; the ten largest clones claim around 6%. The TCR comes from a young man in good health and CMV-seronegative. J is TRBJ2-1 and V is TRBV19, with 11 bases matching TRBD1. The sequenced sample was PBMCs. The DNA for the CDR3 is TGTGCCAGTAGTCCCGGAGCCGGGACAGGGGGGGACAATGAGCAGTTCTTC. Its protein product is CASSPGAGTGGDNEQFF.